This T cell receptor (beta chain) was documented in a study of shared clonotypes between healthy human individuals. Study-wide context: Two women and a few men aged 18 to 49 served as donors. Each donor's CD4 naive and CD4 memory cells filled three plates apiece, CD8 naive two, and CD8 memory one.

The data were produced by immunoSEQ multiplex PCR, yet TCRdb's version contains in-frame clones alone and is incomplete. The sample has a few million clones; over 90% are singletons. The CDR3 runs 17 residues. Germline lookup yields CDR1 ENHRY and CDR2 SYGVKD. With regard to this clone: One junction end disagrees with the germline gene, perhaps due to a read error.

The material sequenced was naive CD4+ T cells from PBMCs. Noted subset: CD45RA+ positively selected. This chain uses TRBV10-3 with TRBJ2-3; 7 bases are shared with TRBD2. This clonotype was obtained from a man aged 18-30 years in good health. Some clones in this sample may be carry-over from other donors' samples. The CDR3 is CATSRPWLADSTDTQYF. Written as DNA, the CDR3 is TGTGCCACCAGTCGCCCCTGGCTAGCGGACAGCACAGATACGCAGTATTTT.